The rows below give T cell receptor beta chains drawn from one sample of a study of human T cells and chemical hapten exposure. TCRdb redid the calling of the RACE reads with MiXCR, one entry per CDR3 protein. The sample comprises around 130,000 distinct CDR3 sequences, 9% to 10% of which are singletons, and around 2% rests with the top ten. Sequenced material: whole blood. These receptors originate from a male donor in good health. Some clones in this sample may be carry-over from other donors' samples. Both conserved end residues are part of each CDR3. A D gene is named only where the DNA matches it firmly. Not all rows give a size; the values are once, few, many and, for expanded clones, a class.

CSAEDRTYEQYF,TGCAGTGCAGAGGACAGGACCTACGAGCAGTACTTC,TRBJ2-7,.,TRBD1,TRBV20-1
CASSYSILEPQHF,TGTGCCAGCAGTTACTCGATACTCGAGCCCCAGCATTTT,TRBJ1-5,few,.,TRBV6-2/TRBV6-3
CASSAADTNSPLHF,TGTGCCAGCAGTGCTGCCGACACAAATTCACCCCTCCACTTT,TRBJ1-6,few,.,TRBV25-1
CASSLARSTYEQYF,TGTGCCAGCAGCTTAGCGAGATCAACCTACGAGCAGTACTTC,TRBJ2-7,.,.,TRBV11-1
CASSLRIGELFF,TGTGCCAGCAGCTTGAGGATCGGGGAGCTGTTTTTT,TRBJ2-2,few,.,TRBV5-8
CSGGGGQGSYNEQFF,TGCAGTGGGGGTGGGGGTCAGGGGTCCTACAATGAGCAGTTCTTC,TRBJ2-1,many,.,TRBV20-1
CSARVQTEDYGYTF,TGCAGTGCTAGAGTTCAGACAGAGGACTATGGCTACACCTTC,TRBJ1-2,many,.,TRBV20-1
CASSYGGETQPQHF,TGTGCCAGCAGTTATGGAGGGGAAACTCAGCCCCAGCATTTT,TRBJ1-5,many,.,TRBV6-2/TRBV6-3
CASSPRTGSGTEAFF,TGTGCCAGCAGCCCTCGGACAGGGAGTGGGACTGAAGCTTTCTTT,TRBJ1-1,.,TRBD1,TRBV9
CASSLAGQHNQPQHF,TGCGCCAGCAGCTTGGCTGGGCAGCACAATCAGCCCCAGCATTTT,TRBJ1-5,many,.,TRBV5-1
CASSQQGEETQYF,TGTGCCAGCAGTCAACAGGGAGAAGAGACCCAGTACTTC,TRBJ2-5,few,.,TRBV2
CASTQEKNTGELFF,TGTGCCAGTACCCAAGAGAAGAACACCGGGGAGCTGTTTTTT,TRBJ2-2,many,.,TRBV19
CASSESFLAGLNEQFF,TGCGCCAGCAGTGAGTCGTTTCTAGCGGGGCTCAATGAGCAGTTCTTC,TRBJ2-1,few,TRBD2,TRBV10-2
CASRLQGGSEAFF,TGTGCCAGCAGGTTACAGGGAGGTTCTGAAGCTTTCTTT,TRBJ1-1,.,.,TRBV7-3
CASSLVVGTDTQYF,TGTGCCAGCAGCCTCGTCGTGGGCACAGATACGCAGTATTTT,TRBJ2-3,.,.,TRBV7-9
CASSFGRSSYNEQFF,TGTGCCAGCAGTTTTGGACGGAGCTCCTACAATGAGCAGTTCTTC,TRBJ2-1,.,.,TRBV12-3/TRBV12-4
CASSFGGGYNEQYF,TGTGCCAGCAGTTTCGGAGGGGGCTATAACGAGCAGTACTTC,TRBJ2-7,.,.,TRBV12-3/TRBV12-4
CASIQGGTGFVGELFF,TGCGCCAGCATCCAAGGAGGGACAGGGTTTGTCGGGGAGCTGTTTTTT,TRBJ2-2,.,TRBD1,TRBV5-1
CASTSGANVLTF,TGCGCCAGCACCAGCGGGGCCAACGTCCTGACTTTC,TRBJ2-6,.,.,TRBV10-2
CASSLQGAGYEQYF,TGTGCCAGCAGCCTACAGGGGGCTGGTTACGAGCAGTACTTC,TRBJ2-7,many,TRBD1,TRBV7-9
CASSQDMVGAEQFF,TGTGCCAGCAGCCAAGATATGGTAGGAGCAGAGCAGTTCTTC,TRBJ2-1,.,.,TRBV4-2
CASSQGRGENSPLHF,TGTGCCAGCAGCCAAGGTAGAGGGGAGAATTCACCCCTCCACTTT,TRBJ1-6,.,.,TRBV3-1
CASRGGSPLHF,TGTGCCAGCAGAGGGGGTTCACCCCTCCACTTT,TRBJ1-6,many,.,TRBV27
CSVAPGQNQPQHF,TGCAGCGTGGCCCCGGGACAGAATCAGCCCCAGCATTTT,TRBJ1-5,.,TRBD1,TRBV29-1
CASSHLRGEGEQFF,TGTGCCAGCAGTCACTTGCGGGGGGAAGGTGAGCAGTTCTTC,TRBJ2-1,many,TRBD2,TRBV6-6
CASSYSNPSTDTQYF,TGTGCCAGCAGTTACTCGAACCCTAGCACAGATACGCAGTATTTT,TRBJ2-3,few,.,TRBV6-5
CASRAGLAGPQETQYF,TGTGCCAGCAGAGCGGGACTAGCGGGCCCCCAAGAGACCCAGTACTTC,TRBJ2-5,.,TRBD2,TRBV2
CASRRAAGGNYGYTF,TGTGCCAGCAGGCGGGCGGCAGGCGGGAACTATGGCTACACCTTC,TRBJ1-2,few,.,TRBV12-3/TRBV12-4
CASSPRTSGGYNEQFF,TGTGCCAGCAGCCCCCGGACTAGCGGGGGGTACAATGAGCAGTTCTTC,TRBJ2-1,few,TRBD2,TRBV7-2
CASSRGTDTQYF,TGTGCCAGCAGTAGAGGCACAGATACGCAGTATTTT,TRBJ2-3,many,.,TRBV6-5
CASSFPRQGAHTGELFF,TGTGCCAGCAGCTTTCCTAGACAGGGGGCACACACCGGGGAGCTGTTTTTT,TRBJ2-2,few,TRBD1,TRBV7-9
CASSKTVETQYF,TGTGCCAGCAGCAAGACAGTCGAGACCCAGTACTTC,TRBJ2-5,few,.,TRBV7-2
CASSLAAGSSYNEQFF,TGCGCCAGCAGCTTGGCCGCGGGGAGCTCCTACAATGAGCAGTTCTTC,TRBJ2-1,many,.,TRBV5-1
CSARAAIGVTEAFF,TGCAGTGCTAGAGCCGCTATCGGCGTAACTGAAGCTTTCTTT,TRBJ1-1,many,.,TRBV20-1
CASSYTDRENTEAFF,TGTGCCAGCAGTTACACGGACAGGGAGAACACTGAAGCTTTCTTT,TRBJ1-1,.,TRBD1,TRBV6-5
CATSRAFPGTSHEQYF,TGTGCCACCAGCAGAGCATTCCCCGGGACTAGCCACGAGCAGTACTTC,TRBJ2-7,few,TRBD2,TRBV15
CASSLSGDRRRVNTEAFF,TGCGCCAGCAGCTTATCTGGGGACAGGCGAAGAGTGAACACTGAAGCTTTCTTT,TRBJ1-1,.,TRBD1,TRBV5-1
CSVTKSTTLYNEQFF,TGCAGCGTGACAAAATCGACAACCTTATACAATGAGCAGTTCTTC,TRBJ2-1,.,.,TRBV29-1